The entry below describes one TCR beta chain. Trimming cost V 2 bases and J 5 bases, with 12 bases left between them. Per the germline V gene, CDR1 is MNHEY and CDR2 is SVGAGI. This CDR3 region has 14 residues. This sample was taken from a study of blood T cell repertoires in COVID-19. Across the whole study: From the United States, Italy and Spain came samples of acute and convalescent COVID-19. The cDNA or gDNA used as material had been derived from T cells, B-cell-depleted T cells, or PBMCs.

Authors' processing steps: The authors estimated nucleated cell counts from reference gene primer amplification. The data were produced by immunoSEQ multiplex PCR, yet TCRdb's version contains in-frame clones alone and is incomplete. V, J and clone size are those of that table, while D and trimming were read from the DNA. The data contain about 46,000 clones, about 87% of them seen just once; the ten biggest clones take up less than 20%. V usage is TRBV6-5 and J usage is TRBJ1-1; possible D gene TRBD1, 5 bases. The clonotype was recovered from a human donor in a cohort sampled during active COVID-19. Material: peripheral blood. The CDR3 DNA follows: TGTGCCAGCAGTTACGTCGGGGGGTGGACTGAAGCTTTCTTT. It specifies CASSYVGGWTEAFF.